A selection of T cell receptor beta chains follows, all from one sample in a study of cytomegalovirus exposure and HLA in healthy donors. Clones were read by immunoSEQ multiplex PCR, and TCRdb kept only the in-frame ones, dropping some. Among under 150,000 clones listed, around 77% were seen once. Material for sequencing was PBMCs. The source of these receptors is a woman aged 30 to 39 in good health and CMV-seropositive. The CDR3 runs from the conserved cysteine through the conserved F or W. D genes are given only for firm matches. Size is stated for part of the rows, as once, few or many counts, or as a class when the clone is expanded.

J: TRBJ1-1; D: TRBD1; size: .; V: TRBV2; CDR3: CASSEVGQGYPEAFF; DNA: TGTGCCAGCAGTGAAGTTGGACAGGGGTATCCTGAAGCTTTCTTT
J: TRBJ2-5; D: TRBD1; size: .; V: TRBV7-8; CDR3: CASRPGQGLTQYF; DNA: TGTGCCAGCAGACCCGGACAGGGACTGACCCAGTACTTC
J: TRBJ1-3; D: .; size: .; V: TRBV4-1; CDR3: CASSQVSGFSGNTIYF; DNA: TGCGCCAGCAGCCAAGTTTCAGGGTTTTCTGGAAACACCATATATTTT
J: TRBJ2-1; D: TRBD2; size: .; V: TRBV27; CDR3: CASGRDKDEQFF; DNA: TGTGCCAGCGGGAGGGATAAGGATGAGCAGTTCTTC
J: TRBJ2-4; D: TRBD2; size: .; V: TRBV7-6; CDR3: CASSLEVAGPAKNIQYF; DNA: TGTGCCAGCAGCTTAGAGGTAGCGGGGCCAGCCAAAAACATTCAGTACTTC
J: TRBJ2-7; D: .; size: .; V: TRBV19; CDR3: CASSSSGGGYEQYF; DNA: TGTGCCAGTAGCAGTTCCGGCGGAGGATACGAGCAGTACTTC
J: TRBJ2-3; D: .; size: .; V: TRBV19; CDR3: CASSIDRGQPADTQYF; DNA: TGTGCCAGTAGTATAGATCGAGGTCAGCCCGCAGATACGCAGTATTTT
J: TRBJ1-1; D: TRBD1; size: .; V: TRBV15; CDR3: CATSPRDRGIGTEAFF; DNA: TGTGCCACCAGCCCCCGGGACAGGGGTATAGGAACTGAAGCTTTCTTT
J: TRBJ2-7; D: TRBD1; size: .; V: TRBV18; CDR3: CASSPGDRGIYEQYF; DNA: TGTGCCAGCTCACCCGGAGACAGGGGAATCTACGAGCAGTACTTC
J: TRBJ2-1; D: .; size: once; V: TRBV6-5; CDR3: CASSYAGLPYNEQFF; DNA: TGTGCCAGCAGTTACGCCGGTCTACCCTACAATGAGCAGTTCTTC
J: TRBJ1-1; D: TRBD1; size: .; V: TRBV11-1; CDR3: CASSLGTGDPFF; DNA: TGTGCCAGCAGCTTAGGTACAGGGGATCCTTTCTTT
J: TRBJ2-2; D: TRBD2; size: .; V: TRBV6-6; CDR3: CASSPRLAENTGELFF; DNA: TGTGCCAGCAGTCCCCGACTAGCGGAGAACACCGGGGAGCTGTTTTTT
J: TRBJ2-2; D: TRBD2; size: .; V: TRBV9; CDR3: CASSGTSGRLNTGELFF; DNA: TGTGCCAGCAGCGGGACTAGCGGGAGGTTGAACACCGGGGAGCTGTTTTTT
J: TRBJ1-1; D: TRBD1; size: .; V: TRBV6-5; CDR3: CASRGQGGVLTEAFF; DNA: TGTGCCAGCAGGGGACAGGGGGGCGTGCTCACTGAAGCTTTCTTT
J: TRBJ1-3; D: .; size: .; V: TRBV30; CDR3: CAWIGLGQDSGNTIYF; DNA: TGTGCCTGGATTGGGCTGGGGCAGGACTCTGGAAACACCATATATTTT
J: TRBJ1-1; D: .; size: few; V: TRBV29-1; CDR3: CSVGQGNTEAFF; DNA: TGCAGCGTTGGTCAGGGAAACACTGAAGCTTTCTTT
J: TRBJ1-1; D: .; size: .; V: TRBV6-1; CDR3: CASGTGRLAAFF; DNA: TGTGCCAGCGGGACGGGGAGACTAGCGGCTTTCTTT
J: TRBJ2-7; D: TRBD2; size: .; V: TRBV7-2; CDR3: CASSVEEGGRGTTYEQYF; DNA: TGTGCCAGCAGCGTAGAGGAGGGTGGGCGGGGGACCACCTACGAGCAGTACTTC
J: TRBJ2-7; D: TRBD1; size: .; V: TRBV19; CDR3: CASSIWPDREGEQYF; DNA: TGTGCCAGTAGTATTTGGCCAGACAGGGAAGGGGAGCAGTACTTC
J: TRBJ1-2; D: .; size: .; V: TRBV13; CDR3: CASSLYGENYGYTF; DNA: TGTGCCAGCAGCTTATACGGGGAGAACTATGGCTACACCTTC
J: TRBJ1-4; D: TRBD1; size: .; V: TRBV25-1; CDR3: CASSETRTGGVEKLFF; DNA: TGTGCCAGCAGTGAAACTCGGACAGGGGGGGTGGAAAAACTGTTTTTT
J: TRBJ2-6; D: .; size: .; V: TRBV30; CDR3: CAWRKTGLAGANVLTF; DNA: TGTGCCTGGAGGAAAACAGGGCTCGCGGGGGCCAACGTCCTGACTTTC
J: TRBJ1-2; D: .; size: once; V: TRBV7-9; CDR3: CASSFGRRGGQDGYTF; DNA: TGTGCCAGCAGCTTCGGCCGTAGGGGTGGTCAGGATGGCTACACCTTC
J: TRBJ1-3; D: .; size: .; V: TRBV6-1; CDR3: CASSDMGSANGNTIYF; DNA: TGTGCCAGCAGTGATATGGGGAGCGCAAATGGGAACACCATATATTTT
J: TRBJ2-1; D: .; size: .; V: TRBV2; CDR3: CASSQGGSYNEQFF; DNA: TGTGCCAGCAGCCAGGGAGGTAGCTACAATGAGCAGTTCTTC
J: TRBJ1-3; D: .; size: once; V: TRBV19; CDR3: CASSTGSSGNTIYF; DNA: TGTGCCAGTAGTACGGGGAGCTCTGGAAACACCATATATTTT
J: TRBJ1-5; D: .; size: .; V: TRBV11-2; CDR3: CASSLVGSNQPQHF; DNA: TGTGCCAGCAGCTTAGTCGGGTCCAATCAGCCCCAGCATTTT
J: TRBJ2-1; D: TRBD2; size: .; V: TRBV2; CDR3: CASSETGMSSGLKYNEQFF; DNA: TGTGCCAGCAGTGAGACTGGGATGAGTAGCGGGCTTAAATACAATGAGCAGTTCTTC
J: TRBJ1-5; D: .; size: .; V: TRBV6-6; CDR3: CASSSDRQPQHF; DNA: TGTGCCAGCAGCTCCGACAGGCAGCCCCAGCATTTT
J: TRBJ1-1; D: .; size: .; V: TRBV6-4; CDR3: CASSDGAGRSSEAFF; DNA: TGTGCCAGCAGTGACGGCGCAGGGCGTTCTTCTGAAGCTTTCTTT
J: TRBJ2-3; D: TRBD1; size: once; V: TRBV5-4; CDR3: CASSHRDSYTDTQYF; DNA: TGTGCCAGCAGCCACCGGGACAGTTACACAGATACGCAGTATTTT
J: TRBJ2-2; D: TRBD1; size: .; V: TRBV5-1; CDR3: CASSLASIVQGTGELFF; DNA: TGCGCCAGCAGCTTGGCATCCATTGTACAGGGGACCGGGGAGCTGTTTTTT
J: TRBJ1-1; D: TRBD1; size: once; V: TRBV5-1; CDR3: CASSKGQGDTEAFF; DNA: TGCGCCAGCAGCAAGGGACAGGGGGACACTGAAGCTTTCTTT
J: TRBJ2-7; D: .; size: .; V: TRBV12-5; CDR3: CASGLVREGVPSEQYF; DNA: TGTGCTAGTGGTTTGGTACGAGAGGGTGTACCGTCCGAGCAGTACTTC
J: TRBJ2-3; D: .; size: .; V: TRBV5-1; CDR3: CASSFGTDTQYF; DNA: TGCGCCAGCAGCTTCGGCACAGATACGCAGTATTTT
J: TRBJ1-1; D: TRBD1; size: .; V: TRBV5-6; CDR3: CASSLSPDRDLIVTEAFF; DNA: TGTGCCAGCAGCCTATCCCCCGACAGGGACCTGATCGTCACTGAAGCTTTCTTT
J: TRBJ1-1; D: TRBD1; size: .; V: TRBV7-9; CDR3: CASSLQGMNTEAFF; DNA: TGTGCCAGCAGCCTACAGGGGATGAACACTGAAGCTTTCTTT
J: TRBJ1-5; D: .; size: few; V: TRBV6-1; CDR3: CASKAAGNQPQHF; DNA: TGTGCCAGCAAAGCCGCAGGAAATCAGCCCCAGCATTTT
J: TRBJ1-1; D: TRBD1; size: .; V: TRBV6-1; CDR3: CASSADRGEGNTEAFF; DNA: TGTGCCAGCAGTGCGGACAGGGGAGAGGGGAACACTGAAGCTTTCTTT
J: TRBJ2-7; D: TRBD2; size: .; V: TRBV2; CDR3: CASRPGTSAAAEQYF; DNA: TGTGCCAGCAGGCCCGGGACTAGCGCCGCGGCCGAGCAGTACTTC
J: TRBJ1-1; D: .; size: .; V: TRBV27; CDR3: CASSLRRDTEAFF; DNA: TGTGCCAGCAGTTTAAGGAGGGACACTGAAGCTTTCTTT
J: TRBJ1-5; D: .; size: .; V: TRBV5-8; CDR3: CASSLGASRNQPQHF; DNA: TGTGCCAGCAGCCTAGGGGCTTCAAGGAATCAGCCCCAGCATTTT
J: TRBJ1-1; D: TRBD1; size: .; V: TRBV7-3; CDR3: CASSRGQLTEAFF; DNA: TGTGCCAGCAGCCGGGGACAGCTCACTGAAGCTTTCTTT
J: TRBJ1-6; D: TRBD1; size: few; V: TRBV10-2; CDR3: CASSETGTGVSPLHF; DNA: TGCGCCAGCAGTGAAACCGGGACAGGGGTTTCACCCCTCCACTTT
J: TRBJ2-7; D: .; size: .; V: TRBV28; CDR3: CASSSGELYSGSYEQYF; DNA: TGTGCCAGCTCTTCCGGGGAGTTGTACTCAGGCTCCTACGAGCAGTACTTC
J: TRBJ2-7; D: TRBD1; size: .; V: TRBV5-1; CDR3: CASSPGTGRIEQYF; DNA: TGCGCCAGCAGCCCCGGGACAGGGAGGATCGAGCAGTACTTC
J: TRBJ1-1; D: .; size: few; V: TRBV18; CDR3: CATSEAVNTEAFF; DNA: TGTGCCACATCCGAGGCCGTGAACACTGAAGCTTTCTTT
J: TRBJ2-2; D: TRBD2; size: few; V: TRBV7-3; CDR3: CASSLTGGAGMSGELFF; DNA: TGTGCCAGCAGCTTAACGGGAGGGGCAGGGATGTCCGGGGAGCTGTTTTTT
J: TRBJ1-2; D: TRBD1; size: .; V: TRBV5-1; CDR3: CASSPSTGDYGYTF; DNA: TGCGCCAGCAGCCCCTCGACAGGGGACTATGGCTACACCTTC
J: TRBJ2-7; D: .; size: once; V: TRBV2; CDR3: CANSQGGAGVHEQYF; DNA: TGTGCCAACTCCCAGGGGGGTGCCGGCGTCCACGAGCAGTACTTC